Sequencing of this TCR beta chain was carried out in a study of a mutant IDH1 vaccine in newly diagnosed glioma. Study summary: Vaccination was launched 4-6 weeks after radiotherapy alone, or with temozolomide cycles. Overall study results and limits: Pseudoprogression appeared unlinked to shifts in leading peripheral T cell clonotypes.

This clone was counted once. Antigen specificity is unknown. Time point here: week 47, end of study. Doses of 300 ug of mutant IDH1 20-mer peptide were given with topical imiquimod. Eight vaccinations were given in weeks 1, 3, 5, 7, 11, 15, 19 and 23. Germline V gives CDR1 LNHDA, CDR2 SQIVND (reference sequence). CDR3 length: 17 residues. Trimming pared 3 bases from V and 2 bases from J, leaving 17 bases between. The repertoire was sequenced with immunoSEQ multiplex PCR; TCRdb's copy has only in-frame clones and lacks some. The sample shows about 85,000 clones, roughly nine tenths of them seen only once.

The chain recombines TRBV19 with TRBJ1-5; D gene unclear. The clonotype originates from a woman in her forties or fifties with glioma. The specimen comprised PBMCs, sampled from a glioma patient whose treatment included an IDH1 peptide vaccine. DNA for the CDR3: TGTGCCAGTAGTATGAGGGAAGTGCAGCCAGGCAATCAGCCCCAGCATTTT. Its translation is CASSMREVQPGNQPQHF.